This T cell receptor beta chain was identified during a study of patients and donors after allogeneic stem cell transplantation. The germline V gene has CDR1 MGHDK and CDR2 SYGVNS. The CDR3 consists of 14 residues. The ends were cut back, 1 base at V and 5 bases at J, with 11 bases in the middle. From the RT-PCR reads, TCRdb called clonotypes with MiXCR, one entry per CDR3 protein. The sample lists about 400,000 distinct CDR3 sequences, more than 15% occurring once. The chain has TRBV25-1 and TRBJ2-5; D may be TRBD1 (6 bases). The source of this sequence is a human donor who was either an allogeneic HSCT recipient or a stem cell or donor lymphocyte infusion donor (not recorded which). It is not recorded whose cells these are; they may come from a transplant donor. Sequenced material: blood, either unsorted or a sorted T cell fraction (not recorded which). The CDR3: CASSEWRQVETQYF. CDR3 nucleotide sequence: TGTGCCAGCAGTGAATGGCGACAGGTTGAGACCCAGTACTTC.